The source of this T cell receptor (beta chain) is a study of blood T cell repertoires in COVID-19. Study-wide context: The cDNA or gDNA used as material had been derived from T cells, B-cell-depleted T cells, or PBMCs.

V was shortened by 3 bases and J by 5 bases, with 7 bases between the two germline ends. CDR1 and CDR2 from the germline V gene are SGHTA and FQGTGA. This CDR3 spans 13 amino acids. Generated by immunoSEQ multiplex PCR, the TCRdb table keeps only in-frame clones and is missing some. The table has about 190,000 clones, 70% to 85% seen once. The chain employs TRBV7-3 and TRBJ2-2; D unclear. The clonotype originates from a man in his fifties who had recovered from COVID-19. Sequencing input: peripheral blood. Written as DNA, the CDR3 is TGTGCCAGCAGCTTCTGGGCTACCGGGGAGCTGTTTTTT. Translating it yields CASSFWATGELFF.